The source of this T cell receptor (beta chain) is a study of blood T cell repertoires in COVID-19. Background on the study: Collection of acute and convalescent COVID-19 samples took place in the United States, Italy and Spain. Sample material is recorded as cDNA or gDNA derived from T cells, B-cell-depleted T cells, or PBMCs.

Here immunoSEQ multiplex PCR was the method, and the copy in TCRdb shows in-frame clones only, minus some. The data contain around 290,000 clones, 88% of them singletons. Participant-reported clinical history was the basis for cohort assignment. Per germline, CDR1 SGHTA and CDR2 FQGTGA. V shed 1 base and J 4 bases; nucleotides not matched to a gene: 7. This CDR3 has 15 residues. The chain is built from TRBV7-3 and TRBJ2-7, with 7 bases lining up with TRBD2. The source of this sequence is a woman aged 55 to 70 in a cohort exposed to, infected with or recovered from COVID-19 (not recorded which). The source material was PBMCs or T cells enriched from blood (not recorded which). CDR3 sequence: CASSLMAGELYEQYF. The CDR3 coding sequence is TGTGCCAGCAGCTTAATGGCGGGAGAATTGTACGAGCAGTACTTC.